These T cell receptor beta chains were read from a single sample in a study of CD8 T cells in Susac syndrome. TCRdb processed the immunoSEQ multiplex PCR reads anew with MiXCR; each CDR3 protein has one entry. The table shows some 150,000 distinct CDR3 sequences, with around 93% occurring only once. Sequencing was done on a sample of CD4+ T cells from PBMCs. The receptors originated from a human donor with Susac syndrome. Each CDR3 is given with its conserved first and last residue. A D gene is named only where the DNA matches it firmly. Size values are once, few and many counts, or a class for expanded clones, and some rows have none.

J	V	D	size	DNA	CDR3
TRBJ2-1	TRBV20-1	TRBD2	.	TGCAGTGCTAGAGCGGGAGGGATCGAGCAGTTCTTC	CSARAGGIEQFF
TRBJ2-3	TRBV12-3/TRBV12-4	.	.	TGTGCCAGCAGGCCGCGGGGAGCAGATACGCAGTATTTT	CASRPRGADTQYF
TRBJ2-4	TRBV20-1	.	.	TGCAGTGCTATTCGTCGGGTAATGGAAAACATTCAGTACTTC	CSAIRRVMENIQYF
TRBJ2-5	TRBV5-1	TRBD1	once	TGCGCCAGCAGCGAACAGGGGGCGGGCGAGACCCAGTACTTC	CASSEQGAGETQYF
TRBJ2-5	TRBV12-3/TRBV12-4	TRBD2	once	TGTGCCAGCAGTTTGCTAGCGGGAGTCGTGGAGACCCAGTACTTC	CASSLLAGVVETQYF
TRBJ2-7	TRBV30	TRBD1	.	TGTGCCGCCGGGACAGACTCCTACGAGCAGTACTTC	CAAGTDSYEQYF
TRBJ2-3	TRBV30	.	.	TGTGCCTGGAGTATCAGCACAGATACGCAGTATTTT	CAWSISTDTQYF
TRBJ2-3	TRBV20-1	TRBD2	once	TGCAGTGCTAGGACGGGGGGGACTAGCACAGATACGCAGTATTTT	CSARTGGTSTDTQYF
TRBJ2-7	TRBV29-1	TRBD1	.	TGCAGCGGCTCCGGGGACAGGGTCGAGCAGTACTTC	CSGSGDRVEQYF
TRBJ1-1	TRBV2	.	.	TGTGCCAGCAAGGACAGAAACACTGAAGCTTTCTTT	CASKDRNTEAFF